Shown below are 30 T cell receptor beta chains from a single sample sequenced in a study of T cell repertoires in cytomegalovirus infection. TCRdb reanalysed the reads using MiXCR and keeps one entry per CDR3 protein. The repertoire holds about 260,000 distinct CDR3 sequences, with roughly an eighth as singletons. Sequencing input: PBMCs. These receptors all come from a human donor in good health (CMV status not recorded). Some clones in this sample may be carry-over from other donors' samples.

This rearrangement joins TRBV20-1 to TRBJ1-1; D not resolved. CDR3 length equals 11 residues. Germline lookup yields CDR1 DFQATT and CDR2 SNEGSKA (reference sequence). Trimming shortened V by 6 bases and J by 5 bases, and 10 bases separated the two germline ends. This CDR3 is CSATVETEAFF. CDR3 DNA sequence: TGCAGTGCGACCGTTGAGACTGAAGCTTTCTTT.

There are many counts of this clonotype. The chain has TRBV6-1 and TRBJ2-1; 10 nucleotides agree with TRBD1. This CDR3 has 16 amino acids. Per germline, CDR1 MNHNS and CDR2 SASEGT. V gave up 6 bases and J gave up 9 bases; unmatched junction bases: 14. The CDR3 region has the DNA TGTGCCAGCAGGACCACCGGGACAGGGGCAGATGGTGAGCAGTTCTTC. As protein: CASRTTGTGADGEQFF.

In its sample, this clonotype was seen a few times. This sequence joins TRBV19 and TRBJ1-5; possible D gene TRBD1, 5 bases. This CDR3 is 15 amino acids long. Trimming took 7 bases from V and 4 from J, leaving 17 bases between them. The germline CDR1 and CDR2 sequences are LNHDA and SQIVND (reference sequence). The CDR3 DNA follows: TGTGCCAGTACCCCTACGGGGCAGGGAAATCAGCCCCAGCATTTT. Translating it yields CASTPTGQGNQPQHF.

Ten or more counts support this clonotype. The chain joins TRBV7-3 to TRBJ2-4; tentatively, D is TRBD2 (8 bases). The CDR3 length is 15 residues. CDR1 SGHTA and CDR2 FQGTGA come from the germline V gene. Trimming left V 7 bases short and J 3 bases short, with 16 bases between. DNA for the CDR3: TGTGCCAGCAAACTTAGCGGGACAGACAAAAACATTCAGTACTTC. As protein: CASKLSGTDKNIQYF.

This rearrangement joins TRBV12-5 to TRBJ1-3; D not resolved. This CDR3 region has 12 residues. The V end lost 7 bases, the J end lost 7 bases, and 11 bases lay between the germline ends. Germline assignment: CDR1 LGHNT and CDR2 FRNRAP. The DNA of the CDR3 is TGTGCTAGTGCCCTCTCCTTGAACACCATATATTTT. Translated: CASALSLNTIYF. The full variable domain, in which reference TRBV12-5 and TRBJ1-3 provide the parts outside the CDR3, is DARVTQTPRHKVTEMGQEVTMRCQPILGHNTVFWYRQTMMQGLELLAYFRNRAPLDDSGMPKDRFSAEMPDATLATLKIQPSEPRDSAVYFCASALSLNTIYFGEGSWLTVV.

This clonotype was seen repeatedly, ten times or more. This rearrangement joins TRBV7-6 to TRBJ2-1; the D call may be TRBD1 or TRBD2 (5 bases each). Trimming pared 2 bases from V and 5 bases from J, leaving 22 bases between. CDR1 is SGHVS, CDR2 FNYEAQ, per germline. The CDR3 sequence is 18 residues long. CDR3 nucleotides: TGTGCCAGCAGCTTAAACCCAGTCGGGACGGGGTTCAACAATGAGCAGTTCTTC. It yields the protein CASSLNPVGTGFNNEQFF.

The chain has TRBV20-1 and TRBJ2-3, with D uncertain. Trimming pared 4 bases from V and 4 bases from J, leaving 9 bases between. CDR3 size: 12 residues. Germline V lookup: CDR1 DFQATT, CDR2 SNEGSKA (reference sequence). This chain's CDR3 is CSAMAGADTQYF. CDR3 DNA sequence: TGCAGTGCTATGGCCGGTGCAGATACGCAGTATTTT.

This chain joins TRBV20-1 and TRBJ2-3; TRBD2 aligns across 9 bases. Germline V gives CDR1 DFQATT, CDR2 SNEGSKA (reference sequence). This CDR3 spans 16 amino acids. Losses at the gene ends were 1 base for V and 3 bases for J; bases not matched to a gene: 8. Here the CDR3 reads CSARGLSGGPTDTQYF. Here the CDR3 DNA reads TGCAGTGCTAGAGGCCTGAGCGGGGGGCCGACAGATACGCAGTATTTT.

This clonotype was detected many times. The V call is TRBV12-3 or TRBV12-4, the J call TRBJ2-7, with D hard to call. The CDR3 extends over 13 amino acids. Trimming shortened V by 5 bases and J by 4 bases, and 12 bases separated the two germline ends. CDR3 in amino acids: CASSPPLEYEQYF. The CDR3 DNA is TGTGCCAGCAGTCCCCCGCTAGAGTACGAGCAGTACTTC.

This clonotype was detected ten times or more. The CDR3 coding sequence is TGCGCCAGCAGCCAAGACCCTGCCACAGATACGCAGTATTTT. Residues: CASSQDPATDTQYF. The V call is TRBV4-1, the J call TRBJ2-3; D is uncertain. This CDR3 comprises 14 residues. V lost 0 bases to trimming and J lost 2 bases, with 6 bases between them. Germline CDR1 reads MGHRA; CDR2 reads YSYEKL.

The chain combines TRBV5-1 with TRBJ2-5; unclear D gene. The CDR3 runs 15 residues. Trimming took 0 bases from V and 2 from J, leaving 11 bases between them. Germline CDR1 reads SGHRS; CDR2 reads YFSETQ. The CDR3 is CASSLASLGQETQYF. DNA for the CDR3: TGCGCCAGCAGCTTGGCTTCCCTAGGGCAAGAGACCCAGTACTTC.

CDR3 region: CASSEGLSARGYTF. CDR3 DNA sequence: TGTGCCAGCAGTGAAGGACTGTCCGCACGGGGCTACACCTTC. This sequence joins TRBV2 and TRBJ1-2; unclear D gene. Trimming left V 1 base short and J 8 bases short, with 14 bases between. The CDR3 covers 14 residues. The V gene's germline CDR1 is SNHLY and CDR2 FYNNEI.

This clonotype was detected ten times or more. The chain couples TRBV28 to TRBJ2-4; 16 positions match TRBD2. Looked up from germline, CDR1 is MDHEN and CDR2 is SYDVKM. The junction had 3 bases not matched to a gene; V was cut back by 6 bases and J by 1 base. The CDR3 extends over 17 amino acids. The CDR3 sequence: CASRGLAGGGAKNIQYF. CDR3 bases: TGTGCCAGCAGGGGACTAGCGGGAGGGGGGGCCAAAAACATTCAGTACTTC.

This chain links TRBV28 with TRBJ2-2; 14 bases map to TRBD2. V lost 6 bases and J lost 6; bases outside the gene matches: 0. Germline CDR1 MDHEN, CDR2 SYDVKM. This CDR3 comprises 14 residues. The CDR3 nucleotides read TGTGCCAGCAGGACTAGCGGGAGGGCCGGGGAGCTGTTTTTT. Its translation is CASRTSGRAGELFF.

This chain links TRBV20-1 with TRBJ1-5; D call uncertain. Trimming pared 7 bases from V and 2 bases from J, leaving 18 bases between. This CDR3 has 15 amino acids. Germline V CDR1 and CDR2: DFQATT, SNEGSKA (reference sequence). The CDR3 nucleotides read TGCAGTGGTAGTCCGTTCGGGAACGGCAATCAGCCCCAGCATTTT. It yields the protein CSGSPFGNGNQPQHF.

This clonotype showed up just a few times. This chain links TRBV7-9 with TRBJ2-1; 7 bases are shared with TRBD1. The CDR3 covers 13 residues. After removal of 5 bases from V and 8 bases from J, the junction contained 6 bases not matched to a gene. CDR1 SEHNR and CDR2 FQNEAQ come from the germline V gene (reference sequence). The CDR3 nucleotides are TGTGCCAGCAGCCAAACAGGGGCGGATGAGCAGTTCTTC. It is translated as CASSQTGADEQFF. Drawing the rest from reference TRBV7-9 and TRBJ2-1, the complete variable domain is DTGVSQNPRHKITKRGQNVTFRCDPISEHNRLYWYRQTLGQGPEFLTYFQNEAQLEKSRLLSDRFSAERPKGSFSTLEIQRTEQGDSAMYLCASSQTGADEQFFGPGTRLTVL.

This clonotype has a count of ten or more. The J gene is TRBJ1-1, the V gene TRBV7-6; D gene uncertain. Trimming left V 5 bases short and J 6 bases short, with 16 bases between. CDR3 length: 14 residues. CDR1 and CDR2 from the germline V gene are SGHVS and FNYEAQ. The CDR3 loop reads CASSPLWTRAEAFF. The CDR3 region has the DNA TGTGCCAGCAGCCCACTTTGGACCCGGGCTGAAGCTTTCTTT.

This clonotype has a count of ten or more. The chain employs TRBV28 and TRBJ1-5; D perhaps matches TRBD1 (5 bases). This CDR3 contains 16 residues. Trimming cost V 4 bases and J 0 bases, with 13 bases left between them. Germline CDR1 and CDR2: MDHEN and SYDVKM. CDR3 nucleotides: TGTGCCAGCAGTTCCCCCCGGACAAATAGCAATCAGCCCCAGCATTTT. Encoded protein: CASSSPRTNSNQPQHF.

This sequence joins TRBV28 and TRBJ1-1; weak D call: TRBD1 (6 bases). This CDR3 spans 13 amino acids. V shed 2 bases and J shed 8 bases, with 12 bases lying between them. The germline V gene has CDR1 MDHEN and CDR2 SYDVKM. CDR3 coding DNA: TGTGCCAGCAGTTTAAGCAGGGGAGGCGAAGCTTTCTTT. Its translation: CASSLSRGGEAFF. The entire variable domain, with the rest obtained from reference TRBV28 and TRBJ1-1, is as follows: DVKVTQSSRYLVKRTGEKVFLECVQDMDHENMFWYRQDPGLGLRLIYFSYDVKMKEKGDIPEGYSVSREKKERFSLILESASTNQTSMYLCASSLSRGGEAFFGQGTRLTVV.

This clonotype appeared many times. The rearrangement links TRBV7-2 to TRBJ2-2; D perhaps matches TRBD1 (7 bases). This CDR3 contains 14 residues. Germline CDR1 and CDR2: SGHTA and FQGNSA. Trimming left V 3 bases short and J 4 bases short, with 9 bases between. The CDR3 spells CASSFQGGTGELFF. The CDR3 bases are TGTGCCAGCAGCTTTCAGGGGGGCACCGGGGAGCTGTTTTTT.

About this clonotype: Possible read error: a much larger clone is one base away. The rearrangement joins TRBV28 to TRBJ2-2; 8 nucleotides agree with TRBD2. The V gene's germline CDR1 is MDHEN and CDR2 SYDVKM. The V gene end was trimmed by 6 bases and the J gene end by 1 base; junction bases not matched to a gene: 4. The CDR3 sequence is 15 residues long. The CDR3 sequence: CASRLAVGNTGELFF. In DNA form, the CDR3 reads TGTGCCAGCAGACTAGCGGTGGGGAACACCGGGGAGCTGTTTTTT.

There are a few counts of this clonotype. The chain joins TRBV2 to TRBJ2-7; D is possibly TRBD1 (6 bases). Germline V gene sequence: CDR1 SNHLY, CDR2 FYNNEI. Deletions cut 7 bases from V and 4 bases from J, with 11 bases between. CDR3 length: 12 amino acids. As DNA, the CDR3 is TGTGCCAGCAAAGGACAGCGATACGAGCAGTACTTC. Translated: CASKGQRYEQYF.

This clonotype was seen ten or more times. V is TRBV7-8 and J is TRBJ2-1, with 8 bases lining up with TRBD2. This CDR3 is built from 14 residues. V shed 7 bases and J 7 bases; nucleotides not matched to a gene: 9. The germline CDR1 and CDR2 sequences are SGHVS and FQNEAQ. DNA for the CDR3: TGTGCCAGCAAAGGAAGCGGGAGTACGAATGAGCAGTTCTTC. Translating it yields CASKGSGSTNEQFF.

V gene TRBV29-1 combines with J gene TRBJ2-7; 12 bases line up with TRBD1. Germline trimming cut 6 bases from V and 5 bases from J; bases unmatched to any gene: 8. This CDR3 has 14 amino acids. Looked up from germline, CDR1 is SQVTM and CDR2 is ANQGSEA. The CDR3 bases are TGCAGCGTCTCCGGGACAGGGGGCGTCGACGAGCAGTACTTC. This sequence encodes CSVSGTGGVDEQYF.

This clonotype was seen more than once but under ten times. The chain is built from TRBV2 and TRBJ2-3; 9 positions agree with TRBD2. This CDR3 spans 18 amino acids. V lost 2 bases to trimming and J lost 2 bases; unmatched junction nucleotides: 11. Germline V gene data show CDR1 as SNHLY and CDR2 as FYNNEI. The CDR3 is CASSEWGIAGALTDTQYF. The CDR3 coding sequence is TGTGCCAGCAGTGAATGGGGGATAGCGGGAGCCCTCACAGATACGCAGTATTTT.

This clonotype turned up a few times. J is TRBJ2-1 and V is TRBV25-1; TRBD1 matches 10 bases. In germline, CDR1 is MGHDK, CDR2 SYGVNS. The CDR3 is 15 amino acids. Trimming took 2 bases from V and 6 from J; bases not matched to a gene: 4. Here the CDR3 DNA reads TGTGCCAGCAGTGAACCCGGGACAGGGGCCAATGAGCAGTTCTTC. This translates into CASSEPGTGANEQFF.

This clonotype was seen a few times. V is TRBV2 and J is TRBJ2-1; tentatively, D is TRBD2 (5 bases). V was clipped by 0 bases and J by 10 bases, with 7 bases between them. The CDR3 is made up of 12 amino acids. Germline-derived CDR1 and CDR2 are SNHLY and FYNNEI. CDR3 protein: CASSEARGEQFF. The DNA for the CDR3 is TGTGCCAGCAGTGAAGCGAGAGGGGAGCAGTTCTTC.

The sample holds a few counts of this clonotype. The chain links TRBV28 to TRBJ2-1, with D maybe TRBD2 (5 bases). The V gene lost 5 bases and the J gene lost 3 bases, with 11 bases spanning the gap. CDR1 is MDHEN, CDR2 SYDVKM, per germline. The CDR3 length is 14 residues. The CDR3, as DNA: TGTGCCAGCAGTAACCCCGAGGGCTACAATGAGCAGTTCTTC. Translation gives CASSNPEGYNEQFF.

Many counts were recorded for this clonotype. One end of the junction is discordant with germline, which a read error may explain. DNA of the CDR3: TGTGCCAGCAGCTTGGACGGGAACACCGGGGAGCTGTTTTTT. Translating gives CASSLDGNTGELFF. The V gene is TRBV5-1, the J gene TRBJ2-2; D unresolved. The CDR3 extends over 14 amino acids. Germline V gene sequence: CDR1 SGHRS, CDR2 YFSETQ.

This clonotype was counted ten times or more. The V gene is TRBV7-8, the J gene TRBJ2-2, with TRBD1 identical over 9 bases. The CDR3 covers 16 residues. The J segment lost 0 bases and the V segment lost 1 base, leaving 0 bases of the junction unmatched. The germline V gene encodes CDR1 SGHVS and CDR2 FQNEAQ. The CDR3 sequence: CASSLGQGANTGELFF. CDR3 sequence (DNA): TGTGCCAGCAGCTTAGGACAGGGGGCGAACACCGGGGAGCTGTTTTTT.